The entry below describes one TCR beta chain. Source study methods: ImmunoSEQ junction-only sequences lacked quality scores, so their filtering differed. Generated by immunoSEQ multiplex PCR, the TCRdb table keeps only in-frame clones and is missing some. D and trimming come from the DNA, and the V and J calls and clone size come from that table. The profile shows 2 million to 2.5 million clones, approximately 96% of them singletons. Unmatched junction bases numbered 3, after V lost 5 bases and J lost 1 base. The CDR3 is 15 amino acids. Germline CDR1 reads GTSNPN; CDR2 reads SVGIG (reference sequence). This specimen comes from a study of shared clonotypes between healthy human individuals. Healthy adults negative for HIV, lacking recent acute infections or vaccinations, served as donors.

The sequenced sample was naive CD4+ T cells sorted from blood. Specified subset: CD45RA+ positively selected. This sequence was found in a man aged 18 to 30 in good health. This chain connects TRBV30 to TRBJ2-1; TRBD2 matches at 12 bases. The CDR3 loop reads CAWAGTSGSYNEQFF. The CDR3 nucleotides read TGTGCCTGGGCCGGGACTAGCGGGTCCTACAATGAGCAGTTCTTC.